This TCR beta chain was sequenced during a study of early T cells in non-severe SARS-CoV-2 infection. Study details: From unsorted whole blood, bulk RNA was sequenced, and the chains remained unpaired.

Unique molecular identifier tags were affixed to discrete cDNA molecules. Using its own MiXCR run on the 5' RACE reads, TCRdb lists one record per CDR3 protein. The profile shows approximately 70,000 distinct CDR3 sequences, approximately 12% of them singletons. A note on this clonotype: Its antigen is undetermined. Just one base apart from a much larger clone, this may be a read error.

Study results and caveats: Matches to VDJdb favored anti-spike CD8 responses and missed private and CD4 specificities.

The specimen was whole blood. This receptor was obtained from an adult who was a healthcare worker with PCR-confirmed SARS-CoV-2 infection or an uninfected control (not recorded which).

CDR3 nucleotide sequence: TGTGCCAGCAACTTGGTGGGCCAGGCGAATTCACCCCTCCACTTT. As protein: CASNLVGQANSPLHF. This chain uses TRBV5-5 with TRBJ1-6; D gene uncertain. Germline-derived CDR1 and CDR2 are SGHKS and YYEKEE (reference sequence). The CDR3 is 15 amino acids.